This TCR beta chain was observed in a study of cytomegalovirus exposure and HLA in healthy donors. Regarding the study as a whole: The analysis excluded some indistinguishable V segments, including TRBV6-2 and TRBV6-3. It was fewer than 200 TCR beta chains that were listed as cytomegalovirus-associated.

The CDR3 runs to 12 residues. The V gene lost 6 bases and the J gene lost 8 bases, with 13 bases spanning the gap. From germline, CDR1 is MNHNS and CDR2 SASEGT. Researchers ran the PCR with 60 Vbeta and 13 Jbeta primers. Sequencing was performed with immunoSEQ multiplex PCR; in TCRdb, only in-frame clones are kept and a portion is missing. The data show 99,000 or so clones, over 9.5% seen once. This clone was seen a handful of times. Its specificity is not known. The specimen was PBMCs. This chain joins TRBV6-1 and TRBJ1-1, with D maybe TRBD1 (6 bases). The receptor was isolated from a man aged 35-49 years in good health and CMV-seropositive. This CDR3 is CASRKTGDEAFF. As DNA, the CDR3 is TGTGCCAGCAGGAAGACAGGAGACGAAGCTTTCTTT.